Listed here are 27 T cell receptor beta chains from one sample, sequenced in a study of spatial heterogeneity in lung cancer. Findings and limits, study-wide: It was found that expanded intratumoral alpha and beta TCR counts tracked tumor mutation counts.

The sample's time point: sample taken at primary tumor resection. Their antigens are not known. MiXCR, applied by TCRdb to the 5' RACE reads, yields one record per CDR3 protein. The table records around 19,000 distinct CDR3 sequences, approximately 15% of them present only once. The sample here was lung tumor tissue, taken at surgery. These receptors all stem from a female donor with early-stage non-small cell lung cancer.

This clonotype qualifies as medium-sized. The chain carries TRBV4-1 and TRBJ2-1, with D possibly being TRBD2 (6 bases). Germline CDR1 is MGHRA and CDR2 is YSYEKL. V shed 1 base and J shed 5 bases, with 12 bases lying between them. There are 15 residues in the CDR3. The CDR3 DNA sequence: TGCGCCAGCAGCCAAGGCACGAGGAGGGACAATGAGCAGTTCTTC. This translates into CASSQGTRRDNEQFF.

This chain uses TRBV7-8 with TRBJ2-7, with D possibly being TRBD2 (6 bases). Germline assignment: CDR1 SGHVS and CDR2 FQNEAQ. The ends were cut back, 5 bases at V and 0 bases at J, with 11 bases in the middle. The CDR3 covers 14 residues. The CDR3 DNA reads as TGTGCCAGCAGCCTTAGCGGTTCCTCCTACGAGCAGTACTTC. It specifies CASSLSGSSYEQYF. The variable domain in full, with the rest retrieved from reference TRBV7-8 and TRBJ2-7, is GAGVSQSPRYKVAKRGQDVALRCDPISGHVSLFWYQQALGQGPEFLTYFQNEAQLDKSGLPSDRFFAERPEGSVSTLKIQRTQQEDSAVYLCASSLSGSSYEQYFGPGTRLTVT.

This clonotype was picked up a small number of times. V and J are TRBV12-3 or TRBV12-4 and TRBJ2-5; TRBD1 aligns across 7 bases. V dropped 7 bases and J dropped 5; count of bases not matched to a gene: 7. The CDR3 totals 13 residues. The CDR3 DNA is TGTGCCAGCACCCTAACAGGGGAGGAGACCCAGTACTTC. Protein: CASTLTGEETQYF.

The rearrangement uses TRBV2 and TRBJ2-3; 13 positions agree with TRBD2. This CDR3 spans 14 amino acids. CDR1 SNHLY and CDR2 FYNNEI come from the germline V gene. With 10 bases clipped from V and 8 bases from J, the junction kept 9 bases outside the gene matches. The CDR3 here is CAIHLLAGGPTQYF. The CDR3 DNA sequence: TGTGCCATCCACCTACTAGCGGGAGGGCCTACGCAGTATTTT.

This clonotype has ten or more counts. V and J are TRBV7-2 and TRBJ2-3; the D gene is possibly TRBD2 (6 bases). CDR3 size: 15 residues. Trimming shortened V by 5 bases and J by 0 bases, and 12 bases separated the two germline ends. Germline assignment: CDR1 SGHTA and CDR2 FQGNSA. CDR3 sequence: CASSPDYLSTDTQYF. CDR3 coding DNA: TGTGCCAGCAGCCCGGACTACCTTAGCACAGATACGCAGTATTTT.

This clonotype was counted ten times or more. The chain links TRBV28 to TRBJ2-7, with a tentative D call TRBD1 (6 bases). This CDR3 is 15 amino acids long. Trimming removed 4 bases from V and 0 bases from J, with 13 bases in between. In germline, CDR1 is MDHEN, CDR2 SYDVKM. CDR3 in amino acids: CASSSGTRSSYEQYF. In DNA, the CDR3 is TGTGCCAGCAGTTCCGGGACAAGGAGCTCCTACGAGCAGTACTTC.

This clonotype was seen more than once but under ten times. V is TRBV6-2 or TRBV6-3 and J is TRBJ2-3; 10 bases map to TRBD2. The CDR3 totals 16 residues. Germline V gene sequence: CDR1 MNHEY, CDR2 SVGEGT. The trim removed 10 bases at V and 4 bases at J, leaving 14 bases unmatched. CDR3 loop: CATSVRLAGVSDTQYF. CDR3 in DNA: TGTGCCACCTCAGTGAGGCTAGCGGGAGTCTCAGATACGCAGTATTTT.

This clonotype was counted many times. The CDR3 loop reads CAWRRLPERNEQFF. In nucleotides, the CDR3 is TGTGCCTGGAGAAGGCTTCCGGAGAGAAATGAGCAGTTCTTC. The chain couples TRBV30 to TRBJ2-1; unclear D gene. Germline V gene data show CDR1 as GTSNPN and CDR2 as SVGIG (reference sequence). This CDR3 contains 14 residues. V was clipped by 3 bases and J by 7 bases, with 16 bases between them.

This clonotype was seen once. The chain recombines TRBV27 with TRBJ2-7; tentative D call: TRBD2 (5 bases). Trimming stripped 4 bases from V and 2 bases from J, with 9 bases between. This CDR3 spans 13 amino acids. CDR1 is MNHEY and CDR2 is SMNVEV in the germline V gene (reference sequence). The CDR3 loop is CASSYAGTYEQYF. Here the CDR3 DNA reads TGTGCCAGCAGTTATGCCGGGACCTACGAGCAGTACTTC.

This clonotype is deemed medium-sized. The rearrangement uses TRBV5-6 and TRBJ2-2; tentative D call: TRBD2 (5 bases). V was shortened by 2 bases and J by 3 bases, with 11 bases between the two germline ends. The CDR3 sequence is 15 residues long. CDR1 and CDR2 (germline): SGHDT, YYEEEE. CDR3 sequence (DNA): TGTGCCAGCAGCTTTTATTCAGCGGACACCGGGGAGCTGTTTTTT. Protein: CASSFYSADTGELFF.

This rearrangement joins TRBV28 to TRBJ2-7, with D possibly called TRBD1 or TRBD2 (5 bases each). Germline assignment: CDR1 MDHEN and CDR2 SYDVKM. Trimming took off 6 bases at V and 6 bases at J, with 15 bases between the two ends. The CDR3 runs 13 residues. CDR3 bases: TGTGCCAGCAGACTAATCAGGGACGGCGAGCAGTACTTC. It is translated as CASRLIRDGEQYF.

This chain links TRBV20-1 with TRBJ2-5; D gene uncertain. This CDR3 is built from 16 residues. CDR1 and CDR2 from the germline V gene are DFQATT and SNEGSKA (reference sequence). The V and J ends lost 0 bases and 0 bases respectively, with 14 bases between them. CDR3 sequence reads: CSARDSELTYQETQYF. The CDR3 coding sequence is TGCAGTGCTAGAGATTCCGAGCTGACGTACCAAGAGACCCAGTACTTC.

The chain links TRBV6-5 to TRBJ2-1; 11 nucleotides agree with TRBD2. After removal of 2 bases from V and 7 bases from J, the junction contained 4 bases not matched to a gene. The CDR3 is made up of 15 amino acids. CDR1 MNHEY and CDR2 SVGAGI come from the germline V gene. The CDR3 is CASSYDSGRGNEQFF. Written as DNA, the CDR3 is TGTGCCAGCAGTTACGATAGCGGGAGGGGGAATGAGCAGTTCTTC.

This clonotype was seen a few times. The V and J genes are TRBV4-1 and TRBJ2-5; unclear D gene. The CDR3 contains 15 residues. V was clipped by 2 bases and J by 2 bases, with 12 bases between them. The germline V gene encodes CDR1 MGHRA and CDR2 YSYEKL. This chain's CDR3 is CASSQPSAFQETQYF. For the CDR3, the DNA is TGCGCCAGCAGCCAACCCTCGGCCTTTCAAGAGACCCAGTACTTC.

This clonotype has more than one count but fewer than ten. The CDR3 coding sequence is TGTGCCAGCAGGGACAGGGCGGGCGAGCAGTACTTC. It translates to CASRDRAGEQYF. V usage is TRBV6-6 and J usage is TRBJ2-7; TRBD1 aligns across 8 bases. Germline V gene lookup returns CDR1 MNHNY and CDR2 SVGAGI (reference sequence). The CDR3 loop spans 12 amino acids. V gave up 6 bases and J gave up 6 bases; unmatched junction bases: 4.

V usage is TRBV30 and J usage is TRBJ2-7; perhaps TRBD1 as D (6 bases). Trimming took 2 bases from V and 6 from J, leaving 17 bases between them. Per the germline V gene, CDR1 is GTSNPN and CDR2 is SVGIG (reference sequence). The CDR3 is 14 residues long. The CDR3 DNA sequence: TGTGCCTGGAGTTACCCAGACAGGAGCATCGAGCAGTACTTC. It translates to CAWSYPDRSIEQYF.

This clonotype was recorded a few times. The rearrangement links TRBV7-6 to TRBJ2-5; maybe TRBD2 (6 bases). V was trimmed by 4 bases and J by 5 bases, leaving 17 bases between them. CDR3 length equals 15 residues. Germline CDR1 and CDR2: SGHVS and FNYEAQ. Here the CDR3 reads CASSWGSGGAETQYF. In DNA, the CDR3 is TGTGCCAGCAGCTGGGGGTCCGGAGGGGCGGAGACCCAGTACTTC.

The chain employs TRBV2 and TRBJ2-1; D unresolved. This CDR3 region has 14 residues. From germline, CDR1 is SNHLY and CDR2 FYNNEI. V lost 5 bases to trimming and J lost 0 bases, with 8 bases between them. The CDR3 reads CASSFESSYNEQFF. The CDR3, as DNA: TGTGCCAGCAGTTTCGAGAGCTCCTACAATGAGCAGTTCTTC.

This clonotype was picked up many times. The CDR3 coding sequence is TGCAGCGTTGCGGAACCCCAAGAGACCCAGTACTTC. This sequence encodes CSVAEPQETQYF. The V call is TRBV29-1, the J call TRBJ2-5, with no clear D. CDR1 and CDR2 (germline): SQVTM, ANQGSEA. The V end was cut by 4 bases, the J end by 1 base, with 7 bases between. The CDR3 runs 12 residues. The full variable domain, completed using reference TRBV29-1 and TRBJ2-5, is SAVISQKPSRDICQRGTSLTIQCQVDSQVTMMFWYRQQPGQSLTLIATANQGSEATYESGFVIDKFPISRPNLTFSTLTVSNMSPEDSSIYLCSVAEPQETQYFGPGTRLLVL.

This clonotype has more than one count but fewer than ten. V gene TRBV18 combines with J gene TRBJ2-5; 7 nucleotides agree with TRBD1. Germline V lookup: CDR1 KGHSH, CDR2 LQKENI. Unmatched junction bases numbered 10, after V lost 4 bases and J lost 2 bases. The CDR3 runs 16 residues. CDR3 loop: CASSRNTGAKQETQYF. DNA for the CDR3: TGTGCCAGCTCACGAAATACAGGGGCCAAGCAAGAGACCCAGTACTTC.

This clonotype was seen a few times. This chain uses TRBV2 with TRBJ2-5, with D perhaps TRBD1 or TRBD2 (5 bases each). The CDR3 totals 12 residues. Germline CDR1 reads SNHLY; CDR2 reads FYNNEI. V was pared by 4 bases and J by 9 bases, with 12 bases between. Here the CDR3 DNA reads TGTGCCAGCAGTGGGGGGAAACTAGCCCAGTACTTC. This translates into CASSGGKLAQYF.

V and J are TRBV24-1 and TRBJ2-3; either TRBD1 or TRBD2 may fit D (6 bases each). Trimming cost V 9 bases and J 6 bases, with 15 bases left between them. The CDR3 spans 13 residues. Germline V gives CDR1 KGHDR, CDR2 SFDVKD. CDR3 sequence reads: CATRTGAVDTQYF. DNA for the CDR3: TGTGCCACCCGAACGGGGGCGGTTGATACGCAGTATTTT.

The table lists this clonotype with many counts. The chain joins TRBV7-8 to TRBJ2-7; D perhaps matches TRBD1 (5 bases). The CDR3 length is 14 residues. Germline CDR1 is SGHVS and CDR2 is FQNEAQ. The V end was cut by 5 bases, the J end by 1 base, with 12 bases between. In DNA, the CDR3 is TGTGCCAGCAGCACTCCCAGGGAATCCTACGAGCAGTACTTC. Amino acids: CASSTPRESYEQYF.

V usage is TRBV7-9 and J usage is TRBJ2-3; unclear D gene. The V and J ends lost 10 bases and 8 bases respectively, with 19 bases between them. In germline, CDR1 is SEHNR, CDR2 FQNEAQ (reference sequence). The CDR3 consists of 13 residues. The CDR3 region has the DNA TGTGCCAACTCGACCGTGGGGATTGGTACGCAGTATTTT. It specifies CANSTVGIGTQYF.

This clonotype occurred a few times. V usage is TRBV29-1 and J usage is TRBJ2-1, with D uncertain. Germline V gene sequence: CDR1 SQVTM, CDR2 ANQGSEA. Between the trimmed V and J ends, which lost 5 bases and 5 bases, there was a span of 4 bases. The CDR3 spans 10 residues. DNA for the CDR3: TGCAGCGTTCACGACAATGAGCAGTTCTTC. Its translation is CSVHDNEQFF.

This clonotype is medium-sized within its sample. CDR3 DNA: TGCAGTGCTAGGGGGGGCCCAAGGTCGGGCACAGATACGCAGTATTTT. It is translated as CSARGGPRSGTDTQYF. The V call is TRBV20-1, the J call TRBJ2-3; D could derive from TRBD1 or TRBD2 (6 bases each). Germline CDR1 and CDR2: DFQATT and SNEGSKA (reference sequence). There are 16 residues in the CDR3. V lost 3 bases to trimming and J lost 1 base, with 17 bases between them.

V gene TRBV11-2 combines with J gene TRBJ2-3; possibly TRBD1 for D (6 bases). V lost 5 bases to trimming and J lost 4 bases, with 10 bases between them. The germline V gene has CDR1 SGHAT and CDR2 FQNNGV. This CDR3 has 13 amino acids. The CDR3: CASSRQGPDTQYF. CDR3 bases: TGTGCCAGCAGCCGCCAGGGGCCAGATACGCAGTATTTT.